This TCR beta chain was sequenced during a study of cytotoxic CD8 clonotypes in ibrutinib-treated CLL. V was pared by 6 bases and J by 8 bases, with 5 bases of the junction left unmatched. The length of the CDR3 is 14 residues. The germline CDR1 and CDR2 sequences are ENHRY and SYGVKD. Repertoires were generated with immunoSEQ multiplex PCR, while TCRdb's copy carries only in-frame clones and drops some. The sample lists roughly 220,000 clones, 75% to 80% occurring once. The V and J genes are TRBV10-3 and TRBJ2-1; TRBD1 matches 12 bases. The sequence derives from a human donor with chronic lymphocytic leukemia. The material was PBMCs, obtained after 12 months of ibrutinib treatment. CDR3 DNA sequence: TGTGCCATCAGGGGACAGGGGGCGCAGGATGAGCAGTTCTTC. Translating it yields CAIRGQGAQDEQFF.